The present T cell receptor beta chain was sequenced within a study of long-term antiretroviral therapy in people with HIV. The length of the CDR3 is 15 residues. The germline V gene encodes CDR1 MNHEY and CDR2 SMNVEV (reference sequence). V lost 3 bases and J lost 3; bases outside the gene matches: 6. Researchers report immunoSEQ v3.0 was run at survey level. Some clones are missing from TCRdb's copy, which holds only in-frame ones; the method was immunoSEQ multiplex PCR. This sample has 20,000 or so clones, with 80% to 90% found just once. The sequence came from a man between 18 and 29 years old with HIV. The sequenced sample was unsorted PBMCs, obtained 2.1 years after starting antiretroviral therapy. The chain is built from TRBV27 and TRBJ2-7, with 9 bases lining up with TRBD1. The CDR3 is CASSFAGTGYYEQYF. CDR3 coding DNA: TGTGCCAGCAGTTTCGCCGGGACAGGGTACTACGAGCAGTACTTC.